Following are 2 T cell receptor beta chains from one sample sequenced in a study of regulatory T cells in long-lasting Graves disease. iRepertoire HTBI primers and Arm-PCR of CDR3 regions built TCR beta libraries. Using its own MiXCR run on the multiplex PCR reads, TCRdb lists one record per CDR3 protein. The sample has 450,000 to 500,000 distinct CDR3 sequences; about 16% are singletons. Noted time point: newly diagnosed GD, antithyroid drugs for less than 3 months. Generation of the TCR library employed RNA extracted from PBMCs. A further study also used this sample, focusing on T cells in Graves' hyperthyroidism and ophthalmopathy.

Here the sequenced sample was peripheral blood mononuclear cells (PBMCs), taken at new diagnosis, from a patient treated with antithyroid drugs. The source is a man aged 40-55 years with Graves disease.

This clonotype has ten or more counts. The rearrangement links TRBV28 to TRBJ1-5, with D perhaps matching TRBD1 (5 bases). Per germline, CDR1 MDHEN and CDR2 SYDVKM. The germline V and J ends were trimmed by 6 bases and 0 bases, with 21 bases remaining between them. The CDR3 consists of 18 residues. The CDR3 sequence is CASRPYGTGGGSNQPQHF. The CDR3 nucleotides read TGTGCCAGCAGACCCTATGGGACGGGGGGTGGTAGCAATCAGCCCCAGCATTTT.

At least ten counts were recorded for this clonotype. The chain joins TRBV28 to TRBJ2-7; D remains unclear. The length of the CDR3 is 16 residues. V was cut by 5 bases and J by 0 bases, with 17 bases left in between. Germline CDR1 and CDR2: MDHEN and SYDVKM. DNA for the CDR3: TGTGCCAGCAGTGTCCCCATGGGCCTAAGCTCCTACGAGCAGTACTTC. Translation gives CASSVPMGLSSYEQYF. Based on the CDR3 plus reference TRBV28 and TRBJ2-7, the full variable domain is DVKVTQSSRYLVKRTGEKVFLECVQDMDHENMFWYRQDPGLGLRLIYFSYDVKMKEKGDIPEGYSVSREKKERFSLILESASTNQTSMYLCASSVPMGLSSYEQYFGPGTRLTVT.